These 23 T cell receptor beta chains came from one sample sequenced in a study of cytomegalovirus exposure and HLA in healthy donors. Amplification used 60 Vbeta primers and 13 Jbeta primers. Produced via immunoSEQ multiplex PCR; TCRdb's table is partial and in-frame only. The sample carries some 81,000 clones, over 65% recorded once. Sequenced input: PBMCs. Receptors were obtained from a woman in her thirties or forties in good health and CMV-seropositive.

The genes are TRBV7-8 and TRBJ1-2, with TRBD1 identical over 8 bases. Trimming cost V 5 bases and J 4 bases; bases outside gene matches: 6. CDR3 length: 14 residues. Germline-derived CDR1 and CDR2 are SGHVS and FQNEAQ. The CDR3 DNA reads TGTGCCAGCAGCGACGTGACAGGGGTCTATGGCTACACCTTC. This sequence encodes CASSDVTGVYGYTF.

The V gene is TRBV11-2, the J gene TRBJ1-1; D unclear. The germline V gene encodes CDR1 SGHAT and CDR2 FQNNGV. Between the trimmed V and J ends, which lost 2 bases and 0 bases, there was a span of 4 bases. This CDR3 has 13 residues. The CDR3 sequence: CASSLQMNTEAFF. The CDR3 nucleotides read TGTGCCAGCAGCTTACAGATGAACACTGAAGCTTTCTTT.

The chain recombines TRBV6-1 with TRBJ2-7; D unclear. Looked up from germline, CDR1 is MNHNS and CDR2 is SASEGT. V lost 10 bases and J lost 4, with 11 bases in between. The CDR3 has 11 amino acids. The CDR3 spells CAIRDLYEQYF. The CDR3 DNA follows: TGTGCCATCCGAGACTTATACGAGCAGTACTTC.

This clone was observed a few times. The chain recombines TRBV6-5 with TRBJ2-7; the D gene is possibly TRBD2 (6 bases). Trimming took off 5 bases at V and 6 bases at J, with 17 bases between the two ends. The CDR3 contains 14 residues. Germline CDR1 MNHEY, CDR2 SVGAGI. CDR3 coding DNA: TGTGCCAGCAGTACCGCGGGACTGGGGACCGAGCAGTACTTC. Encoded protein: CASSTAGLGTEQYF.

This chain connects TRBV12-5 to TRBJ1-1; D uncertain. V lost 6 bases, J lost 4 bases, and 12 bases lay in between. CDR1 is LGHNT and CDR2 is FRNRAP in the germline V gene. The CDR3 is made up of 13 amino acids. The CDR3 region is CASGRGVATEAFF. CDR3 DNA: TGTGCTAGTGGCCGGGGTGTTGCCACTGAAGCTTTCTTT. Using reference TRBV12-5 and TRBJ1-1 for the parts outside the CDR3, the full variable domain is DARVTQTPRHKVTEMGQEVTMRCQPILGHNTVFWYRQTMMQGLELLAYFRNRAPLDDSGMPKDRFSAEMPDATLATLKIQPSEPRDSAVYFCASGRGVATEAFFGQGTRLTVV.

The chain recombines TRBV6-6 with TRBJ2-1, with 7 bases lining up with TRBD1. CDR1 and CDR2 from the germline V gene are MNHNY and SVGAGI (reference sequence). The length of the CDR3 is 15 residues. V dropped 6 bases and J dropped 6; count of bases not matched to a gene: 11. CDR3 nucleotide sequence: TGTGCCAGCAGCAGGGGGTTGCAGTCTGGCAATGAGCAGTTCTTC. As protein: CASSRGLQSGNEQFF.

The chain employs TRBV1 and TRBJ2-7; the table calls TRBD2, which could not be checked here. TRBV1 is a known pseudogene. This CDR3 has 19 residues. The CDR3 loop is CTSSHVEGSGGILFHEQYF. CDR3 bases: TGCACCAGCAGCCACGTGGAGGGTAGCGGGGGGATCCTCTTCCACGAGCAGTACTTC.

Regarding this clone: The sample has other DNA sequences that encode this CDR3 too. The V gene is TRBV7-2, the J gene TRBJ2-7, with D possibly matching TRBD2 (5 bases). The CDR3 runs to 15 residues. V was cut by 1 base and J by 0 bases, with 10 bases left in between. Germline CDR1 SGHTA, CDR2 FQGNSA. CDR3 nucleotide sequence: TGTGCCAGCAGCTTAGGCCTCGCGGGCTCCTACGAGCAGTACTTC. Translation gives CASSLGLAGSYEQYF.

V usage is TRBV15 and J usage is TRBJ2-7; D perhaps matches TRBD2 (6 bases). CDR3 length: 17 amino acids. V lost 0 bases to trimming and J lost 0 bases, with 15 bases between them. The germline gives CDR1 LNHNV, CDR2 YYDKDF (reference sequence). For the CDR3, the DNA is TGTGCCACCAGCAGAGACTTGGTTAGCGGAAACTCCTACGAGCAGTACTTC. The encoded protein is CATSRDLVSGNSYEQYF.

This clone has a handful of counts. The V gene is TRBV7-9, the J gene TRBJ2-5; 7 bases map to TRBD2. The CDR3 is made up of 14 amino acids. Germline values: CDR1 SEHNR, CDR2 FQNEAQ (reference sequence). With V trimmed by 3 bases and J by 1 base, 2 bases remained unmatched. In DNA, the CDR3 is TGTGCCAGCAGCTTTAGCGGGCCCCAAGAGACCCAGTACTTC. Translated, it gives CASSFSGPQETQYF. The full variable domain, rest sourced from reference TRBV7-9 and TRBJ2-5, is DTGVSQNPRHKITKRGQNVTFRCDPISEHNRLYWYRQTLGQGPEFLTYFQNEAQLEKSRLLSDRFSAERPKGSFSTLEIQRTEQGDSAMYLCASSFSGPQETQYFGPGTRLLVL.

This clone was seen only a few times. The V call is TRBV7-9, the J call TRBJ1-3, with a tentative D call TRBD1 (6 bases). Trimming left V 1 base short and J 0 bases short, with 13 bases between. The CDR3 length is 17 residues. In germline, CDR1 is SEHNR, CDR2 FQNEAQ (reference sequence). The CDR3 sequence is CASSLGHGGISGNTIYF. CDR3 nucleotide sequence: TGTGCCAGCAGCTTAGGTCATGGGGGCATCTCTGGAAACACCATATATTTT.

The gene calls are TRBV7-8 and TRBJ1-3, with TRBD1 identical over 8 bases. Looked up from germline, CDR1 is SGHVS and CDR2 is FQNEAQ. This CDR3 contains 15 residues. The J segment lost 5 bases and the V segment lost 2 bases, leaving 5 bases of the junction unmatched. CDR3 sequence: CASSLTQGARNTIYF. The CDR3 bases are TGTGCCAGCAGCTTAACTCAGGGGGCTCGAAACACCATATATTTT.

CDR3: CASSDRNTEAFF. The DNA for the CDR3 is TGTGCCAGCAGTGATAGGAACACTGAAGCTTTCTTT. The rearrangement joins TRBV25-1 to TRBJ1-1; D is unclear. The ends were cut back, 3 bases at V and 1 base at J, with 3 bases in the middle. Germline CDR1 is MGHDK and CDR2 is SYGVNS. This CDR3 spans 12 amino acids.

The V and J genes are TRBV6-5 and TRBJ2-7; 7 bases fit TRBD1. The CDR3 runs 13 residues. With 1 base clipped from V and 4 bases from J, the junction kept 1 base outside the gene matches. From germline, CDR1 is MNHEY and CDR2 SVGAGI. The CDR3 is CASSYLQGYEQYF. The CDR3 nucleotides read TGTGCCAGCAGTTACTTACAGGGGTACGAGCAGTACTTC.

J is TRBJ1-5 and V is TRBV30, with D perhaps TRBD1 (5 bases). Germline V gene lookup returns CDR1 GTSNPN and CDR2 SVGIG (reference sequence). This CDR3 region has 14 residues. V was shortened by 3 bases and J by 0 bases, with 9 bases between the two germline ends. The CDR3 DNA follows: TGTGCCTGGAGCCCCGACAGTAGCAATCAGCCCCAGCATTTT. Encoded protein: CAWSPDSSNQPQHF.

As regards this clone: The identical CDR3 is also encoded by other nucleotide sequences in the sample. The chain carries TRBV9 and TRBJ2-7; perhaps TRBD1 as D (6 bases). The length of the CDR3 is 14 residues. With 0 bases removed from V and 4 bases from J, the gap between germline ends came to 11 bases. CDR1 is SGDLS and CDR2 is YYNGEE in the germline V gene. CDR3 in DNA: TGTGCCAGCAGCGTAGCGCCAGGGGCGTACGAGCAGTACTTC. This encodes CASSVAPGAYEQYF.

The V gene is TRBV7-2, the J gene TRBJ2-5; 8 nucleotides agree with TRBD2. From germline, CDR1 is SGHTA and CDR2 FQGNSA. The CDR3 has 18 residues. The junction had 13 bases not matched to a gene; V was cut back by 3 bases and J by 1 base. DNA for the CDR3: TGTGCCAGCAGCTTCCCCGAGAGGCTAGCGGGTATCCAAGAGACCCAGTACTTC. Its translation is CASSFPERLAGIQETQYF.

The chain combines TRBV11-2 with TRBJ2-3, with 8 nucleotides matching TRBD2. The germline V gene encodes CDR1 SGHAT and CDR2 FQNNGV. V gave up 6 bases and J gave up 1 base; unmatched junction bases: 12. This CDR3 is 17 amino acids long. CDR3 nucleotides: TGTGCCAGCAGTACCTACTTCCGCGGGGGGCGCACAGATACGCAGTATTTT. As protein: CASSTYFRGGRTDTQYF.

CDR3 in DNA: TGTGCCATCTCCCGAGGGATGGGTGGTACCACAGATACGCAGTATTTT. Amino acids: CAISRGMGGTTDTQYF. This rearrangement joins TRBV15 to TRBJ2-3; perhaps TRBD2 as D (5 bases). The CDR3 extends over 16 amino acids. Germline CDR1 is LNHNV and CDR2 is YYDKDF (reference sequence). Trimming removed 10 bases at V and 2 bases at J, with 22 bases between.

This clone was picked up a small number of times. The chain joins TRBV5-6 to TRBJ2-5, with a tentative D call TRBD2 (6 bases). V lost 1 base and J lost 1, with 11 bases in between. The germline V gene has CDR1 SGHDT and CDR2 YYEEEE. The CDR3 contains 15 residues. The DNA of the CDR3 is TGTGCCAGCAGCTTGCGGAGGGGAATCCAAGAGACCCAGTACTTC. It codes for CASSLRRGIQETQYF.

The chain links TRBV5-4 to TRBJ2-3; TRBD1 matches at 8 bases. V trimming: 4 bases; J trimming: 2 bases; junction bases outside the gene matches: 3. Germline V gives CDR1 SGHNT, CDR2 YYREEE (reference sequence). The CDR3 runs 14 residues. As DNA, the CDR3 is TGTGCCAGCAGCCCGGACAGGGCCACAGATACGCAGTATTTT. Translation: CASSPDRATDTQYF.

This clone was seen once. The V gene is TRBV4-3, the J gene TRBJ1-2; no clear D gene. Trimming took off 0 bases at V and 4 bases at J, with 15 bases between the two ends. The length of the CDR3 is 16 residues. The germline V gene encodes CDR1 LGHNA and CDR2 YSLEER. Here the CDR3 reads CASSQDGDRDLYGYTF. The CDR3 DNA is TGCGCCAGCAGCCAAGACGGGGATAGGGATCTCTATGGCTACACCTTC.

The rearrangement joins TRBV4-1 to TRBJ1-5; D remains ambiguous. Germline V gene lookup returns CDR1 MGHRA and CDR2 YSYEKL. The CDR3 runs 15 residues. V shed 4 bases and J shed 2 bases, with 12 bases lying between them. CDR3 sequence reads: CASSPFETGNQPQHF. CDR3 coding DNA: TGCGCCAGCAGCCCTTTCGAAACAGGCAATCAGCCCCAGCATTTT.